This T cell receptor beta chain originates from a study of OX40 agonist ivuxolimab in advanced cancers. The data were produced by immunoSEQ multiplex PCR, yet TCRdb's version contains in-frame clones alone and is incomplete. This table has under 65,000 clones, about 88% appearing once. Germline V gives CDR1 SEHNR, CDR2 FQNEAQ (reference sequence). This CDR3 has 15 residues. J gave up 7 bases and V 5 bases, and 10 bases lay outside the gene matches. The J gene is TRBJ2-1, the V gene TRBV7-9, with 8 bases lining up with TRBD2. The receptor was isolated from an adult with an advanced solid tumor such as melanoma, head and neck, liver or kidney cancer. The source material was CD4+ or CD8+ T cells sorted from blood, sampled in a trial of the OX40 agonist ivuxolimab. Written as DNA, the CDR3 is TGTGCCAGCAGCCTCCAGCGGGAGACGGGGAATGAGCAGTTCTTC. Its translation: CASSLQRETGNEQFF. The full variable domain, in which reference TRBV7-9 and TRBJ2-1 provide the parts outside the CDR3, is DTGVSQNPRHKITKRGQNVTFRCDPISEHNRLYWYRQTLGQGPEFLTYFQNEAQLEKSRLLSDRFSAERPKGSFSTLEIQRTEQGDSAMYLCASSLQRETGNEQFFGPGTRLTVL.